What follows describes a single TCR beta chain. What it recognizes is unknown. The sample comes from a study of response to subunit inactivated influenza vaccine. Study observations and caveats: The authors suggested that every seasonal influenza vaccination recruits few new T cells.

This CDR3 is 15 amino acids long. V dropped 4 bases and J dropped 8; count of bases not matched to a gene: 11. The V gene's germline CDR1 is MNHEY and CDR2 SVGEGT. A single record per CDR3 protein comes from TCRdb applying MiXCR to the RT-PCR reads. The sample yields about 650,000 distinct CDR3 sequences, about 14% seen once. This chain links TRBV6-2 or TRBV6-3 with TRBJ2-1; 7 positions match TRBD2. The sequence was collected from a man in his fifties who received an inactivated influenza vaccine. The sequenced sample was PBMCs from blood, obtained 14 to 15 days before vaccination. The CDR3 DNA is TGTGCCAGCAGTTCGGCGGGGGTAATCAAGGATGAGCAGTTCTTC. Translating it yields CASSSAGVIKDEQFF.